A few counts support the clone carrying this T cell receptor beta chain. Antigen: not known. Expressed TCRB transcripts were sequenced because the entire RNA isolate underwent reverse transcription. Assay used: immunoSEQ multiplex PCR; TCRdb lists only in-frame clones, some missing. The sample lists around 690,000 clones; over 10% were seen once. The record originates from a study of beta chain features in type 1 diabetes. Whole-study findings and limits: Moderately but significantly shorter TCRB CDR3s were found in Type 1 diabetes patients in all four CD4+ subsets.

The germline V gene encodes CDR1 ENHRY and CDR2 SYGVKD. V dropped 6 bases and J dropped 1; count of bases not matched to a gene: 8. The CDR3 sequence is 15 residues long. Every single donor gave one heparinised blood draw, and these averaged about 100 mL. Sample: naive CD4+ T cells from blood. This receptor was taken from a man younger than 40 with type 1 diabetes. V is TRBV10-3 and J is TRBJ2-7, with 8 bases lining up with TRBD1. The CDR3 spells CAIRDTGGPSYEQYF. DNA of the CDR3: TGTGCCATCAGAGATACAGGGGGACCATCCTACGAGCAGTACTTC.